This is a list of T cell receptor beta chains from one sample in a study of beta chain features in type 1 diabetes. Clones were sequenced by immunoSEQ multiplex PCR, and TCRdb holds only the in-frame ones, with some missing. The sample includes roughly 150,000 clones, about 9.4% of them seen just once. Sequencing used central memory CD4+ T cells from blood. These receptors were collected from a man aged 25 to 40 with type 1 diabetes. CDR3s include the opening cysteine and the closing phenylalanine or tryptophan. D genes are given only for firm matches. Size is stated for part of the rows, as once, few or many counts, or as a class when the clone is expanded.

>-|TRBJ2-7|TRBV5-1|TRBD2
CASTGTRRPYEQYF
TGCGCCAGTACCGGGACTAGGCGTCCCTACGAGCAGTACTTC
>-|TRBJ2-7|TRBV7-9|-
CASSLQGPYEQYF
TGTGCCAGCAGCTTACAGGGGCCCTACGAGCAGTACTTC
>few|TRBJ2-3|TRBV25-1|-
CASSLRGLSTDTQYF
TGTGCCAGCAGCCTCAGGGGCCTTAGCACAGATACGCAGTATTTT
>few|TRBJ1-2|TRBV2|TRBD1
CASSGQGEDGYTF
TGTGCCAGCAGTGGACAGGGCGAGGATGGCTACACCTTC
>-|TRBJ2-1|TRBV29-1|TRBD2
CSVVGGRFYNEQFF
TGCAGCGTTGTTGGCGGGAGATTCTACAATGAGCAGTTCTTC
>-|TRBJ2-2|TRBV30|-
CAWSLTHRTGELFF
TGTGCCTGGAGTCTGACACATCGGACCGGGGAGCTGTTTTTT
>-|TRBJ2-3|TRBV19|-
CATQGVGEGTDTQYF
TGTGCCACCCAAGGAGTCGGTGAGGGCACAGATACGCAGTATTTT
>-|TRBJ1-5|TRBV19|-
CASQRARPFSNQPQHF
TGTGCCAGCCAGCGGGCTCGCCCTTTTAGCAATCAGCCCCAGCATTTT
>-|TRBJ1-1|TRBV5-6|TRBD1
CASSPLNRGSEAFF
TGTGCCAGCAGCCCCCTCAACAGGGGATCGGAGGCTTTCTTT
>few|TRBJ2-6|TRBV18|TRBD1
CASSPPGQVYSGANVLTF
TGTGCCAGCTCACCACCGGGACAGGTTTACTCTGGGGCCAACGTCCTGACTTTC
>few|TRBJ1-2|TRBV7-2|-
CASSSYRVRYGYTF
TGTGCCAGCAGCTCCTACAGGGTACGCTATGGCTACACCTTC
>few|TRBJ1-1|TRBV19|-
CASSRQVYTEAFF
TGTGCCAGTAGTAGACAGGTCTACACTGAAGCTTTCTTT
>-|TRBJ2-7|TRBV7-2|-
CASSLPGASYEQYF
TGTGCCAGCAGCTTACCGGGAGCCTCCTACGAGCAGTACTTC
>-|TRBJ2-1|TRBV19|-
CASSLSVDEQFF
TGTGCCAGTAGTTTAAGCGTGGATGAGCAGTTCTTC
>few|TRBJ2-1|TRBV18|TRBD2
CASSPGLVDEQFF
TGTGCCAGCTCACCGGGACTAGTGGATGAGCAGTTCTTC
>-|TRBJ1-1|TRBV6-6|-
CASSYSAQNTEAFF
TGTGCCAGCAGTTACTCGGCACAGAACACTGAAGCTTTCTTT
>many|TRBJ1-2|TRBV23-1|-
CASGQGIYGYTF
TGCGCCTCTGGTCAGGGAATCTATGGCTACACCTTC
>few|TRBJ1-2|TRBV29-1|TRBD1
CSARGQGSYGYTF
TGCAGCGCGCGGGGACAGGGAAGCTATGGCTACACCTTC
>few|TRBJ2-1|TRBV9|-
CASSESSYNEQFF
TGTGCCAGCAGCGAGAGCTCCTACAATGAGCAGTTCTTC
>few|TRBJ1-5|TRBV18|-
CASSPPGSVRGSQPQHF
TGTGCCAGCTCACCACCGGGAAGTGTCAGGGGTAGTCAGCCCCAGCATTTT
>few|TRBJ2-1|TRBV29-1|TRBD2
CSVDVWGGNEQFF
TGCAGCGTTGACGTCTGGGGGGGGAATGAGCAGTTCTTC
>-|TRBJ2-7|TRBV29-1|-
CSVEDPAGSEDEQYF
TGCAGCGTTGAAGATCCCGCAGGGTCCGAGGACGAGCAGTACTTC
>few|TRBJ2-5|TRBV15|TRBD1
CATSRRRDRDRGTQYF
TGTGCCACCAGCCGCCGACGGGACAGGGACCGTGGGACCCAGTACTTC
>-|TRBJ2-7|TRBV29-1|-
CSVGGVGGISYEQYF
TGCAGCGTCGGGGGCGTGGGAGGGATCTCCTACGAGCAGTACTTC
>-|TRBJ2-2|TRBV2|TRBD2
CASSGSGGPSRELFF
TGTGCCAGCAGTGGGTCGGGAGGGCCCTCCAGGGAGCTGTTTTTT
>few|TRBJ2-5|TRBV5-4|-
CASSLGAAQETQYF
TGTGCCAGCAGCTTGGGGGCAGCACAAGAGACCCAGTACTTC
>few|TRBJ2-3|TRBV29-1|-
CSVESRSTITQYF
TGCAGCGTTGAATCTCGGTCCACGATTACGCAGTATTTT
>once|TRBJ2-3|TRBV19|TRBD2
CASSPFGGTDTQYF
TGTGCCAGTAGTCCTTTCGGGGGGACAGATACGCAGTATTTT
>few|TRBJ2-1|TRBV19|-
CASSTQRDYEQFF
TGTGCCAGTAGTACCCAACGGGACTATGAGCAGTTCTTC
>-|TRBJ2-2|TRBV5-1|-
CASSRGGGTLTGELFF
TGCGCCAGCAGCCGGGGAGGGGGTACACTCACCGGGGAGCTGTTTTTT
>-|TRBJ2-3|TRBV6-1|TRBD2
CASSPGLAGVDTQYF
TGTGCCAGCAGTCCGGGACTAGCGGGAGTAGATACGCAGTATTTT
>-|TRBJ2-7|TRBV5-4|-
CASSLQGSTYEQYF
TGTGCCAGCAGCTTACAGGGAAGTACCTACGAGCAGTACTTC
>-|TRBJ2-7|TRBV6-1|TRBD2
CASTRGTSSEQYF
TGTGCCAGCACTCGCGGGACTAGCTCCGAGCAGTACTTC
>-|TRBJ2-1|TRBV19|TRBD2
CASRLAGGGYNEQFF
TGTGCCAGTAGACTAGCGGGAGGAGGCTACAATGAGCAGTTCTTC
>-|TRBJ2-2|TRBV10-3|-
CAIKGKQAVNTGELFF
TGTGCCATCAAGGGAAAACAGGCGGTGAACACCGGGGAGCTGTTTTTT
>many|TRBJ1-4|TRBV25-1|-
CASRGGGREKLFF
TGTGCCAGCAGAGGTGGAGGGCGTGAAAAACTGTTTTTT
>-|TRBJ2-7|TRBV29-1|TRBD1
CSVSPLGTGPSSYEQYF
TGCAGCGTTTCGCCGTTGGGGACAGGTCCTTCCTCCTACGAGCAGTACTTC
>few|TRBJ1-2|TRBV28|TRBD1
CASSLAGTGGYGYTF
TGTGCCAGCAGTTTAGCCGGGACAGGGGGCTATGGCTACACCTTC
>-|TRBJ2-4|TRBV5-1|TRBD1
CASSLVGTGNIQYF
TGCGCCAGCAGCTTGGTCGGGACAGGGAACATTCAGTACTTC
>-|TRBJ2-1|TRBV2|-
CASRPGLYNEQFF
TGTGCCAGCAGACCGGGACTGTACAATGAGCAGTTCTTC
>few|TRBJ2-5|TRBV25-1|-
CASSTGEGETQYF
TGTGCCAGCAGCACGGGAGAAGGGGAGACCCAGTACTTC
>few|TRBJ1-5|TRBV6-1|TRBD1
CASSPGQENQPQHF
TGTGCCAGCAGCCCGGGACAGGAGAATCAGCCCCAGCATTTT
>-|TRBJ2-2|TRBV11-2|TRBD2
CASGSGSRTGELFF
TGTGCCAGCGGAAGCGGGAGTCGCACCGGGGAGCTGTTTTTT
>few|TRBJ2-1|TRBV4-2|TRBD2
CASSLDGSGMEQFF
TGTGCCAGCAGCTTGGATGGTAGCGGGATGGAGCAGTTCTTC
>-|TRBJ2-5|TRBV12-5|-
CASGLDWRGETQYF
TGTGCTAGTGGCCTGGACTGGCGAGGAGAGACCCAGTACTTC
>few|TRBJ1-1|TRBV5-4|TRBD1
CASSLQGLGEAFF
TGTGCCAGCAGCCTACAGGGGCTTGGTGAAGCTTTCTTT
>few|TRBJ2-5|TRBV30|TRBD2
CAWSGLAGGGETQYF
TGTGCCTGGAGCGGACTAGCGGGAGGAGGAGAGACCCAGTACTTC
>few|TRBJ1-1|TRBV9|-
CASSSGQHTEAFF
TGTGCCAGCAGCTCCGGACAGCACACTGAAGCTTTCTTT
>few|TRBJ2-2|TRBV2|-
CASSGGQGRRNTGELFF
TGTGCCAGCAGTGGTGGGCAGGGGCGGCGAAACACCGGGGAGCTGTTTTTT
>-|TRBJ1-1|TRBV6-5|-
CASNPTGVREAFF
TGTGCCAGCAACCCCACAGGAGTACGTGAAGCTTTCTTT
>-|TRBJ2-2|TRBV5-6|-
CASSSSWTAGTGELFF
TGTGCCAGCAGTTCCTCGTGGACAGCGGGAACCGGGGAGCTGTTTTTT
>-|TRBJ2-3|TRBV4-2|-
CASSQDLGGTSRDTQYF
TGTGCCAGCAGCCAAGATTTGGGGGGAACGTCCAGGGATACGCAGTATTTT
>-|TRBJ2-2|TRBV2|-
CASSARVNTGELFF
TGTGCCAGCAGTGCCCGGGTGAACACCGGGGAGCTGTTTTTT
>few|TRBJ2-7|TRBV9|TRBD2
CASSVEGLATEQYF
TGTGCCAGCAGCGTAGAGGGACTAGCAACCGAGCAGTACTTC
>-|TRBJ1-1|TRBV18|TRBD1
CASSPLTGGVNTEAFF
TGTGCCAGCTCACCACTGACAGGGGGGGTCAACACTGAAGCTTTCTTT
>few|TRBJ2-3|TRBV29-1|-
CSVVGGGQVTDTQYF
TGCAGCGTTGTGGGGGGGGGACAGGTCACAGATACGCAGTATTTT
>few|TRBJ2-7|TRBV29-1|TRBD2
CSVPAGGAYEQYF
TGCAGCGTTCCAGCGGGAGGTGCCTACGAGCAGTACTTC
>many|TRBJ2-6|TRBV18|-
CASSPQGLGSGANVLTF
TGTGCCAGCTCACCACAGGGGCTGGGCTCTGGGGCCAACGTCCTGACTTTC
>-|TRBJ2-7|TRBV29-1|-
CSVRLQSYEQYF
TGCAGCGTTCGACTACAGAGCTACGAGCAGTACTTC
>once|TRBJ2-4|TRBV6-1|-
CASSEPGPNIQYF
TGTGCCAGCAGTGAACCAGGGCCCAACATTCAGTACTTC